This is a list of T cell receptor beta chains from one sample in a study of beta chain features in type 1 diabetes. Only in-frame clones appear in the TCRdb table, and some are missing; sequencing was by immunoSEQ multiplex PCR. The sample lists 150,000 to 200,000 clones, roughly 65% seen once, with roughly 0.092% in the top ten. Input material: naive CD4+ T cells from blood. These receptors were taken from a man aged 25-45 years with type 1 diabetes. Each CDR3 is given with its conserved first and last residue. The D gene is left open where the match is weak. Rows give clone size only sometimes, using once, few, many, or a class for an expanded clone.

TRBJ2-1 | once | TRBV7-9 | - | TGTGCCAGCAGCCCAGGGGCAGGGACCTACAATGAGCAGTTCTTC | CASSPGAGTYNEQFF
TRBJ2-4 | few | TRBV5-1 | - | TGCGCCAGCAGCCTTACGACGGACCGCGGCATTCAGTACTTC | CASSLTTDRGIQYF
TRBJ2-7 | once | TRBV7-2 | TRBD1 | TGTGCCAGCAGCTTCAGGGGGCGCGACGAGCAGTACTTC | CASSFRGRDEQYF
TRBJ2-1 | - | TRBV7-9 | TRBD1 | TGTGCCAGCAGCCCCGGGACAGCTGCCTACAATGAGCAGTTCTTC | CASSPGTAAYNEQFF
TRBJ2-3 | - | TRBV7-8 | - | TGTGCCAGCAGCTCCGAGGGAAGAGACCTTGAAGATACGCAGTATTTT | CASSSEGRDLEDTQYF
TRBJ2-7 | - | TRBV14 | TRBD1 | TGTGCCAGCAGCCACACCCGGGACAGCCAGTACTTC | CASSHTRDSQYF
TRBJ2-7 | - | TRBV9 | TRBD1 | TGTGCCAGCAGCGTATCGGACAGGGGGCACGAGCAGTACTTC | CASSVSDRGHEQYF
TRBJ2-3 | - | TRBV30 | - | TGTGCCTGGAGTAGTGGGACGGTTAGCACAGATACGCAGTATTTT | CAWSSGTVSTDTQYF
TRBJ2-1 | - | TRBV9 | - | TGTGCCAGCAGCTCAGCGGGCAGCTCCTACAATGAGCAGTTCTTC | CASSSAGSSYNEQFF
TRBJ2-6 | - | TRBV9 | - | TGTGCCAGCAGCGGCCCAGGTGCTGGGGCCAACGTCCTGACTTTC | CASSGPGAGANVLTF
TRBJ1-2 | - | TRBV30 | - | TGTGCCTGGAGTGACTCCGAGTCCTCCTATGGCTACACCTTC | CAWSDSESSYGYTF
TRBJ2-2 | - | TRBV30 | TRBD1 | TGTGCCTGGGACAGGGGGCCAAACACCGGGGAGCTGTTTTTT | CAWDRGPNTGELFF
TRBJ1-1 | - | TRBV7-9 | - | TGTGCCAGCAGCTGGAGGGTGGCTGAAGCTTTCTTT | CASSWRVAEAFF
TRBJ1-1 | once | TRBV30 | - | TGTGCCTGGAGTCCCGATCGGGAGGGAGCTTTCTTT | CAWSPDREGAFF
TRBJ2-1 | few | TRBV9 | TRBD1 | TGTGCCAGCAGCGTAGGCCTGAGGGGGCTCAATGAGCAGTTCTTC | CASSVGLRGLNEQFF
TRBJ2-3 | - | TRBV30 | - | TGTGCCTGGAGTGCGTACACAGATACGCAGTATTTT | CAWSAYTDTQYF
TRBJ2-5 | - | TRBV7-2 | - | TGTGCCAGCAGCCCTCCCAGGGGAGGGGGAGGAGAGACCCAGTACTTC | CASSPPRGGGGETQYF
TRBJ1-3 | few | TRBV30 | - | TGTGCCTGGAGCCCGGGCCTTGGAAACACCATATATTTT | CAWSPGLGNTIYF
TRBJ2-1 | few | TRBV29-1 | - | TGCAGCGCCCAGAGTCGGGGGGCAAGTGAGCAGTTCTTC | CSAQSRGASEQFF